Following are 13 T cell receptor beta chains from one sample sequenced in a study of T cells in Graves' hyperthyroidism and ophthalmopathy. Template material for amplifying TCR beta CDR3 regions consisted of RNA transcripts. Primed by the HTBI set, a first-round RT-PCR was run on the TCR CDR3. TCRdb passed the multiplex PCR reads through MiXCR, listing each CDR3 protein once. Among about 350,000 distinct CDR3 sequences listed, roughly 13% were seen once. Sequenced: blood. These receptors came from a woman aged 25 to 39 with Graves' hyperthyroidism.

In its sample, this clonotype was seen a few times. The rearrangement joins TRBV7-2 to TRBJ2-1; D assignment may be TRBD1 or TRBD2 (5 bases each). V lost 2 bases, J lost 4 bases, and 33 bases lay in between. The germline V gene has CDR1 SGHTA and CDR2 FQGNSA. The CDR3 length is 22 residues. CDR3 loop: CASSLPGWGKNKTGTKYNEQFF. The CDR3 DNA sequence: TGTGCCAGCAGCTTACCGGGATGGGGTAAAAACAAAACCGGGACCAAGTACAATGAGCAGTTCTTC.

The sample holds many counts of this clonotype. The chain combines TRBV25-1 with TRBJ1-6; 7 bases fit TRBD1. The germline V gene has CDR1 MGHDK and CDR2 SYGVNS. This CDR3 is built from 15 residues. Germline trimming cut 4 bases from V and 8 bases from J; bases unmatched to any gene: 8. CDR3 amino acids: CASSVQGDSDSPLHF. The DNA of the CDR3 is TGTGCCAGCAGTGTCCAAGGGGACAGTGATTCACCCCTCCACTTT.

This clonotype was observed a handful of times. In nucleotides, the CDR3 is TGCAGTGCTAGAGTTCGGCGGGCCAATTTAGGGGAGACCCAGTACTTC. Protein: CSARVRRANLGETQYF. This chain links TRBV20-1 with TRBJ2-5, with D perhaps matching TRBD2 (5 bases). The CDR3 has 16 amino acids. Germline V gene sequence: CDR1 DFQATT, CDR2 SNEGSKA (reference sequence). The V end lost 1 base, the J end lost 5 bases, and 20 bases lay between the germline ends.

This clonotype was detected once. A much larger clonotype is one base distant, so this may be a read error. J is TRBJ1-1 and V is TRBV20-1; tentatively, D is TRBD1 (6 bases). Deletions cut 7 bases from V and 6 bases from J, with 18 bases between. The CDR3 runs 13 residues. The germline V gene encodes CDR1 DFQATT and CDR2 SNEGSKA (reference sequence). The CDR3 here is CSVGGGGTPEAFF. In DNA, the CDR3 is TGCAGTGTAGGGGGGGGCGGGACTCCTGAAGCTTTCTTT.

There are many counts of this clonotype. This rearrangement joins TRBV14 to TRBJ2-2; D is tentatively TRBD1 or TRBD2 (5 bases each). Looked up from germline, CDR1 is SGHDN and CDR2 is FVKESK. V dropped 1 base and J dropped 6 bases, with 9 bases sitting between them. The CDR3 runs 14 residues. The CDR3 loop is CASSQVRGPGELFF. The CDR3 DNA reads TGTGCCAGCAGCCAAGTCCGGGGACCCGGGGAGCTGTTTTTT.

This clonotype occurred many times. The chain recombines TRBV12-3 or TRBV12-4 with TRBJ2-3, with 9 nucleotides matching TRBD2. The J segment lost 2 bases and the V segment lost 8 bases, leaving 5 bases of the junction unmatched. The CDR3 has 14 amino acids. DNA of the CDR3: TGTGCCAGCGGTAGGACTAGCGTCACAGATACGCAGTATTTT. The encoded protein is CASGRTSVTDTQYF.

The table lists this clonotype with a few counts. This rearrangement joins TRBV29-1 to TRBJ2-1; 8 nucleotides match TRBD2. CDR3 length equals 14 residues. V trimming: 6 bases; J trimming: 0 bases; junction bases outside the gene matches: 4. In germline, CDR1 is SQVTM, CDR2 ANQGSEA. The CDR3, as DNA: TGCAGCGTCTCGGGAGGGAGCTCCTACAATGAGCAGTTCTTC. Its translation: CSVSGGSSYNEQFF.

This clonotype was detected a few times. A much larger clone lies one base from this, so it may be a read error. The rearrangement uses TRBV12-3 or TRBV12-4 and TRBJ2-7, with 7 bases aligning to TRBD1. The CDR3 has 13 residues. This CDR3 is CANSPGQPPEQYF. The DNA for the CDR3 is TGTGCCAACAGTCCGGGACAGCCCCCCGAGCAGTACTTC.

This sequence joins TRBV6-1 and TRBJ1-3, with a tentative D call TRBD1 (5 bases). CDR3 length: 15 amino acids. The V gene's germline CDR1 is MNHNS and CDR2 SASEGT. V lost 5 bases to trimming and J lost 0 bases, with 11 bases between them. The CDR3 DNA follows: TGTGCCAGCAGTTTCCGACAGAGCTCTGGAAACACCATATATTTT. Amino acid sequence: CASSFRQSSGNTIYF.

At least ten counts were recorded for this clonotype. V and J are TRBV6-2 or TRBV6-3 and TRBJ2-1, with D possibly being TRBD1 (5 bases). The CDR3 runs to 16 residues. The germline CDR1 and CDR2 sequences are MNHEY and SVGEGT. The ends were cut back, 7 bases at V and 3 bases at J, with 19 bases in the middle. CDR3 DNA: TGTGCCAGCACCAAGGGAACAGGTGTCCTCTACAATGAGCAGTTCTTC. Its translation: CASTKGTGVLYNEQFF.

The rearrangement joins TRBV9 to TRBJ2-3; TRBD2 matches 8 bases. The CDR3 contains 15 residues. CDR1 is SGDLS, CDR2 YYNGEE, per germline. With 2 bases clipped from V and 2 bases from J, the junction kept 4 bases outside the gene matches. The CDR3, as DNA: TGTGCCAGCAGCGTGGGACTAGGGATCACAGATACGCAGTATTTT. Protein product: CASSVGLGITDTQYF.

There are many counts of this clonotype. This chain links TRBV20-1 with TRBJ2-7, with a tentative D call TRBD1 (5 bases). CDR1 DFQATT and CDR2 SNEGSKA come from the germline V gene (reference sequence). This CDR3 is built from 12 residues. Deletions cut 0 bases from V and 2 bases from J, with 5 bases between. CDR3 nucleotides: TGCAGTGCTAGAGACAGGGCCTACGAGCAGTACTTC. This codes for CSARDRAYEQYF.

V is TRBV11-2 and J is TRBJ2-5, with D perhaps TRBD2 (7 bases). The CDR3 contains 14 residues. Germline V gene sequence: CDR1 SGHAT, CDR2 FQNNGV. The ends were cut back, 3 bases at V and 7 bases at J, with 15 bases in the middle. The CDR3 DNA reads TGTGCCAGCAGCTTGAATAGAGGGGGGGCGACCCAGTACTTC. Amino acids: CASSLNRGGATQYF.